The 13 T cell receptor beta chains given below trace back to one sample, sequenced in a study of neurological immune-mediated disorders. TCRdb used MiXCR to reprocess the 5' RACE reads, holding one entry per CDR3 protein. The table has about 87,000 distinct CDR3 sequences, around 3.6% seen once. The sample comprised PBMCs. The receptors shown here come from a woman in her forties or fifties with multiple sclerosis.

In its sample, this clonotype was seen many times. This chain links TRBV7-9 with TRBJ2-1; 7 bases agree with TRBD2. The length of the CDR3 is 18 residues. The J segment lost 7 bases and the V segment lost 3 bases, leaving 18 bases of the junction unmatched. Germline lookup yields CDR1 SEHNR and CDR2 FQNEAQ (reference sequence). This CDR3 reads CASSFLHISPRGGNEQFF. The CDR3 coding sequence is TGTGCCAGCAGCTTTCTACACATTAGCCCACGCGGGGGAAATGAGCAGTTCTTC. The full variable domain, completed using reference TRBV7-9 and TRBJ2-1, is DTGVSQNPRHKITKRGQNVTFRCDPISEHNRLYWYRQTLGQGPEFLTYFQNEAQLEKSRLLSDRFSAERPKGSFSTLEIQRTEQGDSAMYLCASSFLHISPRGGNEQFFGPGTRLTVL.

The chain links TRBV6-5 to TRBJ2-1; no firm D call. Germline loops: CDR1 MNHEY, CDR2 SVGAGI. The CDR3 contains 13 residues. Between the trimmed V and J ends, which lost 5 bases and 8 bases, there was a span of 13 bases. The DNA for the CDR3 is TGTGCCAGCAGTCCCTTATATCTGGATGAGCAGTTCTTC. Protein product: CASSPLYLDEQFF.

This clonotype was picked up many times. V is TRBV20-1 and J is TRBJ2-5, with TRBD2 matching 11 bases. V was clipped by 8 bases and J by 3 bases; unmatched bases: 5. CDR1 DFQATT and CDR2 SNEGSKA come from the germline V gene (reference sequence). The CDR3 is made up of 13 amino acids. CDR3 sequence: CSPLAGVKETQYF. The CDR3 coding sequence is TGCAGTCCACTAGCGGGGGTAAAAGAGACCCAGTACTTC.

In this sample, this clonotype turned up many times. The genes are TRBV20-1 and TRBJ2-7, with TRBD1 matching over 7 bases. Germline CDR1 reads DFQATT; CDR2 reads SNEGSKA (reference sequence). V gave up 1 base and J gave up 3 bases; unmatched junction bases: 6. The CDR3 sequence is 14 residues long. DNA of the CDR3: TGCAGTGCTAGAGGTCCCAGGGGGTTCTACGAGCAGTACTTC. The encoded protein is CSARGPRGFYEQYF.

Ten or more counts support this clonotype. This chain joins TRBV5-1 and TRBJ1-2; 8 bases are shared with TRBD1. CDR1 and CDR2 from the germline V gene are SGHRS and YFSETQ. This CDR3 has 17 amino acids. The J segment lost 6 bases and the V segment lost 3 bases, leaving 16 bases of the junction unmatched. CDR3 residues: CASSSTRTGSLVDGYTF. DNA for the CDR3: TGCGCCAGCAGCTCGACGAGGACAGGGTCACTGGTCGATGGCTACACCTTC.

This clonotype was counted a few times. J is TRBJ2-5 and V is TRBV11-3; no clear D gene. CDR3 length: 13 residues. Germline V gene lookup returns CDR1 SGHNT and CDR2 YENEEA. Trimming cost V 2 bases and J 5 bases, with 9 bases left between them. CDR3 nucleotides: TGTGCCAGCAGCTTAAGTAGGATCGAGACCCAGTACTTC. This translates into CASSLSRIETQYF.

This clonotype was counted at least ten times. The V call is TRBV7-9, the J call TRBJ2-3; no clear D gene. This CDR3 spans 15 amino acids. V lost 1 base and J 2 bases, leaving 10 bases between the germline ends. The germline gives CDR1 SEHNR, CDR2 FQNEAQ (reference sequence). The CDR3 DNA is TGTGCCAGCAGCTTAGAACGTTTTTCCACAGATACGCAGTATTTT. Translating gives CASSLERFSTDTQYF.

In this sample, this clonotype turned up many times. This chain uses TRBV7-2 with TRBJ1-2; D is unclear. The CDR3 spans 14 residues. Trimming stripped 3 bases from V and 3 bases from J, with 11 bases between. Germline values: CDR1 SGHTA, CDR2 FQGNSA. CDR3 sequence reads: CASSFIGGYYGYTF. CDR3 sequence (DNA): TGTGCCAGCAGCTTCATCGGAGGGTACTATGGCTACACCTTC.

This clonotype was detected many times. This chain connects TRBV5-5 to TRBJ1-5, with 9 bases lining up with TRBD1. Germline V gene lookup returns CDR1 SGHKS and CDR2 YYEKEE (reference sequence). V was pared by 4 bases and J by 6 bases, with 11 bases of the junction left unmatched. CDR3 length: 16 amino acids. The CDR3 is CASSPRGGTGFQPQHF. CDR3 coding DNA: TGTGCCAGCAGCCCCCGTGGCGGGACAGGGTTTCAGCCCCAGCATTTT.

This clonotype was picked up many times. The rearrangement links TRBV6-5 to TRBJ2-7; TRBD1 matches at 8 bases. This CDR3 is built from 14 residues. The germline V gene encodes CDR1 MNHEY and CDR2 SVGAGI. V dropped 7 bases and J dropped 2; count of bases not matched to a gene: 7. Here the CDR3 reads CASTPRTGPYEQYF. The CDR3, as DNA: TGTGCCAGCACTCCCCGGACAGGGCCCTACGAGCAGTACTTC.

V gene TRBV12-3 or TRBV12-4 combines with J gene TRBJ1-1, with 7 bases aligning to TRBD1. V shed 2 bases, J shed 4 bases, and the junction held 7 bases outside the gene matches. This CDR3 is built from 15 residues. CDR3 sequence (DNA): TGTGCCAGCAGTTTAAGAGGGGGCGGCGGCACTGAAGCTTTCTTT. Translated: CASSLRGGGGTEAFF.

This clonotype was counted ten times or more. This rearrangement joins TRBV12-3 or TRBV12-4 to TRBJ1-2; possibly TRBD1 for D (5 bases). The length of the CDR3 is 14 residues. V was cut by 5 bases and J by 3 bases, with 13 bases left in between. This CDR3 reads CASSLSGTYYGYTF. The CDR3, as DNA: TGTGCCAGCAGTCTTTCCGGGACGTACTATGGCTACACCTTC.

The sample holds a few counts of this clonotype. At one end, the junction sequence differs from germline, possibly due to a read error. V usage is TRBV14 and J usage is TRBJ2-3; D not resolved. This CDR3 has 12 amino acids. CDR1 is SGHDN, CDR2 FVKESK, per germline. This CDR3 reads CDSSKEADTQYF. In DNA form, the CDR3 reads TGTGACAGCAGCAAAGAAGCAGATACGCAGTATTTT.